The 22 T cell receptor beta chains presented below share a single source sample, sequenced in a study of high-grade serous ovarian cancer treatment subgroups. Tumor tissue was taken before any definitive surgery or chemotherapy was given. The protocol was immunoSEQ multiplex PCR, while the TCRdb copy is restricted to in-frame clones and leaves out a portion. Among 2,000 to 3,000 clones listed, approximately 77% were seen once. What was sequenced was tumor tissue. The receptors here all came from a human donor with high-grade serous ovarian cancer.

The chain has TRBV7-4 and TRBJ1-1; D uncertain. Germline CDR1 SGHVT, CDR2 SQSDAQ. The CDR3 length is 14 residues. V was shortened by 1 base and J by 0 bases, with 6 bases between the two germline ends. CDR3 amino acids: CASSLDGLNTEAFF. Here the CDR3 DNA reads TGTGCCAGCAGCTTAGACGGATTGAACACTGAAGCTTTCTTT.

This rearrangement joins TRBV27 to TRBJ2-1; possibly TRBD2 for D (5 bases). V lost 2 bases to trimming and J lost 9 bases, with 17 bases between them. CDR1 is MNHEY and CDR2 is SMNVEV in the germline V gene (reference sequence). The CDR3 covers 15 residues. The CDR3: CASSLEGSLSAEQFF. The CDR3 DNA follows: TGTGCCAGCAGTTTAGAGGGCTCCCTTTCGGCTGAGCAGTTCTTC.

The chain joins TRBV4-3 to TRBJ2-7, with 8 positions matching TRBD1. V was pared by 2 bases and J by 4 bases, with 7 bases of the junction left unmatched. Germline CDR1 and CDR2: LGHNA and YSLEER. The CDR3 covers 15 residues. CDR3 residues: CASSQSRDRLYEQYF. The CDR3, as DNA: TGCGCCAGCAGCCAAAGCCGGGACAGGTTGTACGAGCAGTACTTC.

This clone was recorded once. The J gene is TRBJ1-2, the V gene TRBV5-4; D possibly corresponds to TRBD1 (5 bases). The CDR3 consists of 14 residues. Germline V lookup: CDR1 SGHNT, CDR2 YYREEE (reference sequence). V was clipped by 2 bases and J by 7 bases, with 15 bases between them. The CDR3 bases are TGTGCCAGCAGCTTACCGGGGGTGGAGGGTGGCTACACCTTC. Translated: CASSLPGVEGGYTF.

V is TRBV4-2 and J is TRBJ2-2; 10 nucleotides agree with TRBD2. Germline V gene sequence: CDR1 LGHNA, CDR2 YNFKEQ. The CDR3 runs to 17 residues. V shed 0 bases, J shed 5 bases, and the junction held 6 bases outside the gene matches. CDR3 DNA: TGTGCCAGCAGCCAAGAGAGGACTAGCGGTACTACCGGGGAGCTGTTTTTT. It is translated as CASSQERTSGTTGELFF.

J is TRBJ1-2 and V is TRBV28, with TRBD1 matching 12 bases. V gave up 2 bases and J gave up 0 bases; unmatched junction bases: 4. The length of the CDR3 is 17 residues. Germline assignment: CDR1 MDHEN and CDR2 SYDVKM. In DNA, the CDR3 is TGTGCCAGCAGTTTAGCGGGACAGGGGGCCTCTAACTATGGCTACACCTTC. This translates into CASSLAGQGASNYGYTF.

V gene TRBV5-4 combines with J gene TRBJ2-3, with 8 bases that match TRBD2. V shed 2 bases and J 0 bases; nucleotides not matched to a gene: 5. The CDR3 length is 16 residues. Germline-derived CDR1 and CDR2 are SGHNT and YYREEE (reference sequence). The CDR3 is CASSFRAGGSTDTQYF. The CDR3 DNA is TGTGCCAGCAGCTTCCGGGCGGGAGGTAGCACAGATACGCAGTATTTT.

The chain couples TRBV5-6 to TRBJ1-3; TRBD1 agrees at 10 bases. The CDR3 loop spans 13 amino acids. V lost 8 bases and J lost 9; bases outside the gene matches: 8. Germline assignment: CDR1 SGHDT and CDR2 YYEEEE. CDR3 DNA sequence: TGTGCCAGTACCGGGACAGGGGAGTTCACCATATATTTT. Protein: CASTGTGEFTIYF.

A single count supports this clone. CDR3 DNA sequence: TGTGCCAGCAGCCCTACGACAGGGATTAGAAACACCATATATTTT. It encodes CASSPTTGIRNTIYF. The chain employs TRBV7-2 and TRBJ1-3; 7 bases are shared with TRBD1. With 5 bases clipped from V and 5 bases from J, the junction kept 9 bases outside the gene matches. The germline gives CDR1 SGHTA, CDR2 FQGNSA. The CDR3 loop spans 15 amino acids.

By sample share, this clone is large. This chain connects TRBV6-5 to TRBJ1-5; possibly TRBD1 for D (6 bases). The germline V and J ends were trimmed by 6 bases and 3 bases, with 9 bases remaining between them. Germline assignment: CDR1 MNHEY and CDR2 SVGAGI. The CDR3 is 13 residues long. The CDR3 nucleotides read TGTGCCAGCAGGGACAGCTACAATCAGCCCCAGCATTTT. Residues: CASRDSYNQPQHF.

This chain links TRBV11-2 with TRBJ2-1, with 14 bases lining up with TRBD2. Looked up from germline, CDR1 is SGHAT and CDR2 is FQNNGV. CDR3 length: 15 amino acids. V dropped 5 bases and J dropped 9; count of bases not matched to a gene: 6. The CDR3, as DNA: TGTGCCAGCAGCGTCGGACTAGCGGGAGGCCCTGAGCAGTTCTTC. Translating gives CASSVGLAGGPEQFF.

Here the CDR3 reads CASSLAGRALEQYF. The CDR3 DNA reads TGCGCCAGCAGCTTGGCCGGCAGGGCTCTCGAGCAGTACTTC. This chain links TRBV5-1 with TRBJ2-7, with D possibly TRBD1 on 5 matching bases. V lost 0 bases and J 6 bases, leaving 13 bases between the germline ends. The length of the CDR3 is 14 residues. Germline V gene lookup returns CDR1 SGHRS and CDR2 YFSETQ.

J is TRBJ2-2 and V is TRBV2, with unresolved D. V was shortened by 1 base and J by 7 bases, with 7 bases between the two germline ends. CDR3 length: 13 residues. CDR1 is SNHLY, CDR2 FYNNEI, per germline. In DNA form, the CDR3 reads TGTGCCAGCAGTGAAGAGTTCAGCGGGGAGCTGTTTTTT. The encoded protein is CASSEEFSGELFF.

This chain connects TRBV7-6 to TRBJ2-1, with 12 bases fitting TRBD2. The CDR3 has 18 residues. Trimming cost V 5 bases and J 8 bases; bases outside gene matches: 16. Germline lookup yields CDR1 SGHVS and CDR2 FNYEAQ. The CDR3 reads CASSATSGGLLDFHEQFF. The CDR3 DNA sequence: TGTGCCAGCAGCGCCACTAGCGGGGGGCTGCTGGATTTCCATGAGCAGTTCTTC. The variable domain in full, completed from reference TRBV7-6 and TRBJ2-1, reads GAGVSQSPRYKVTKRGQDVALRCDPISGHVSLYWYRQALGQGPEFLTYFNYEAQQDKSGLPNDRFSAERPEGSISTLTIQRTEQRDSAMYRCASSATSGGLLDFHEQFFGPGTRLTVL.

The chain combines TRBV5-6 with TRBJ2-5; TRBD2 might be the D (5 bases). The germline CDR1 and CDR2 sequences are SGHDT and YYEEEE. V gave up 2 bases and J gave up 11 bases, with 16 bases separating them. CDR3 length: 13 amino acids. CDR3 in DNA: TGTGCCAGCAGCTTTGTCTCCTCGAGGGAGCAGTACTTC. It is translated as CASSFVSSREQYF. Combining the CDR3 with reference TRBV5-6 and TRBJ2-5 gives the whole variable domain DAGVTQSPTHLIKTRGQQVTLRCSPKSGHDTVSWYQQALGQGPQFIFQYYEEEERQRGNFPDRFSGHQFPNYSSELNVNALLLGDSALYLCASSFVSSREQYFGPGTRLLVL.

The V and J genes are TRBV10-1 and TRBJ2-2; D remains unclear. Trimming stripped 3 bases from V and 7 bases from J, with 9 bases between. The CDR3 runs to 13 residues. Germline loops: CDR1 WNHNN, CDR2 SYGVQD (reference sequence). In nucleotides, the CDR3 is TGCGCCAGCAGTGACTCCTTTGGCGGGGAGCTGTTTTTT. As protein: CASSDSFGGELFF.

DNA for the CDR3: TGTGCCAGCAGCTTAGTCGGGACAGGGAACAATGAGCAGTTCTTC. Its translation: CASSLVGTGNNEQFF. This chain connects TRBV7-2 to TRBJ2-1; 9 bases map to TRBD1. Trimming took 1 base from V and 5 from J; bases not matched to a gene: 3. From germline, CDR1 is SGHTA and CDR2 FQGNSA. The CDR3 has 15 residues.

The rearrangement links TRBV14 to TRBJ1-6; 8 bases align to TRBD1. V shed 3 bases, J shed 0 bases, and the junction held 10 bases outside the gene matches. Germline assignment: CDR1 SGHDN and CDR2 FVKESK. The CDR3 consists of 19 residues. The CDR3 nucleotides read TGTGCCAGCAGCCATTCGGACAGGGCGCTTAGCTCCTATAATTCACCCCTCCACTTT. Amino acid sequence: CASSHSDRALSSYNSPLHF. The full variable domain, with the rest looked up from reference TRBV14 and TRBJ1-6, is EAGVTQFPSHSVIEKGQTVTLRCDPISGHDNLYWYRRVMGKEIKFLLHFVKESKQDESGMPNNRFLAERTGGTYSTLKVQPAELEDSGVYFCASSHSDRALSSYNSPLHFGNGTRLTVT.

This clone qualifies as medium-sized. The chain combines TRBV5-8 with TRBJ1-4; D gene ambiguous. V was clipped by 5 bases and J by 8 bases, with 13 bases between them. The CDR3 spans 13 residues. The germline V gene has CDR1 SGHTS and CDR2 YDEGEE. This CDR3 is CASSLRAKEKLFF. The CDR3 DNA is TGTGCCAGCAGTCTAAGAGCGAAGGAAAAACTGTTTTTT. Looking up the rest from reference TRBV5-8 and TRBJ1-4 gives the full variable domain: EAGVTQSPTHLIKTRGQQATLRCSPISGHTSVYWYQQALGLGLQFLLWYDEGEERNRGNFPPRFSGRQFPNYSSELNVNALELEDSALYLCASSLRAKEKLFFGSGTQLSVL.

This clone has only one observation. The chain uses TRBV27 and TRBJ1-2; tentative D call: TRBD1 (5 bases). V shed 6 bases and J shed 5 bases, with 16 bases lying between them. Germline CDR1 reads MNHEY; CDR2 reads SMNVEV (reference sequence). The CDR3 covers 14 residues. This CDR3 is CASRTALNPYGYTF. The CDR3 DNA reads TGTGCCAGCAGGACAGCACTAAATCCTTATGGCTACACCTTC.

This clone was observed a few times. V and J are TRBV4-2 and TRBJ2-2, with D possibly TRBD1 on 6 matching bases. Trimming took 7 bases from V and 3 from J, leaving 12 bases between them. CDR1 is LGHNA and CDR2 is YNFKEQ in the germline V gene. CDR3 size: 14 residues. CDR3 coding DNA: TGTGCCAGCACCGGACAGTCCGACACCGGGGAGCTGTTTTTT. Amino acid sequence: CASTGQSDTGELFF.

By sample share, this clone is large. The chain is built from TRBV11-2 and TRBJ2-5; possible D gene TRBD1, 6 bases. Germline values: CDR1 SGHAT, CDR2 FQNNGV. The CDR3 runs to 14 residues. Trimming took 3 bases from V and 4 from J, leaving 12 bases between them. This CDR3 is CASSLQTGRETQYF. In nucleotides, the CDR3 is TGTGCCAGCAGCTTGCAGACAGGTCGAGAGACCCAGTACTTC.